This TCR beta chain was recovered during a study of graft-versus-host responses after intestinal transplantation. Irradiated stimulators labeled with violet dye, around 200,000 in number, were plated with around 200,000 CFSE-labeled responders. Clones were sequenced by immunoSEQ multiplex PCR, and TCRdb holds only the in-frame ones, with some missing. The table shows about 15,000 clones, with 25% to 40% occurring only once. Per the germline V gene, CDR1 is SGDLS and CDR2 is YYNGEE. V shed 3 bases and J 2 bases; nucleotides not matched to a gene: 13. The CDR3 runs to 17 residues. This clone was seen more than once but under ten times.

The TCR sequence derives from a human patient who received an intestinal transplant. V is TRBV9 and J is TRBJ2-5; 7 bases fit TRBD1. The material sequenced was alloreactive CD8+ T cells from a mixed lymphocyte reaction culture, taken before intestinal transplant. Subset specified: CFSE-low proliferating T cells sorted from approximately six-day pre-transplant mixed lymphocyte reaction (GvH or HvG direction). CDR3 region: CASSGSLLTGDQETQYF. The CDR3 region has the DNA TGTGCCAGCAGCGGAAGCTTATTAACAGGGGATCAAGAGACCCAGTACTTC.